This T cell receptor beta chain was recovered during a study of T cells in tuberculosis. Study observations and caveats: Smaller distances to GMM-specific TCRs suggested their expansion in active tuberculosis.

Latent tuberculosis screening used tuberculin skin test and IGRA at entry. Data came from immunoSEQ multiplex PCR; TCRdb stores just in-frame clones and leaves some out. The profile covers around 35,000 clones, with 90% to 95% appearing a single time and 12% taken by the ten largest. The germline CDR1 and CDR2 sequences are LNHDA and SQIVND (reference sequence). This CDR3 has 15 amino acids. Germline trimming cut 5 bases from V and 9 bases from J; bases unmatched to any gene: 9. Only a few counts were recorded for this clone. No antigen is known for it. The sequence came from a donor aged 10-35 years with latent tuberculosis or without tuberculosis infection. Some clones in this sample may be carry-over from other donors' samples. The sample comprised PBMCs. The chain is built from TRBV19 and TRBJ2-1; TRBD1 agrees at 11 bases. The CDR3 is CASSLGTGGVSEQFF. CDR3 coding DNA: TGTGCCAGTAGTCTAGGGACAGGGGGGGTGAGTGAGCAGTTCTTC.